The 20 T cell receptor beta chains below all came from one sample that was sequenced in a study of tumor T cells in aggressive B-cell lymphoma. Data came from immunoSEQ multiplex PCR; TCRdb stores just in-frame clones and leaves some out. The sample carries about 2,900 clones, around 90% recorded once. Sequencing was performed on tumor tissue. These TCRs come from an adult with diffuse large B cell lymphoma.

This sequence joins TRBV2 and TRBJ1-1; D gene uncertain. Between the trimmed V and J ends, which lost 11 bases and 4 bases, there was a span of 11 bases. Germline V lookup: CDR1 SNHLY, CDR2 FYNNEI. CDR3 length: 11 residues. CDR3 protein: CASSPGTEAFF. CDR3 DNA: TGTGCCTCCAGCCCGGGCACTGAAGCTTTCTTT.

CDR3 region: CASSFGGAISGNTIYF. The DNA of the CDR3 is TGCGCCAGCAGCTTCGGGGGGGCGATATCTGGAAACACCATATATTTT. The chain recombines TRBV5-1 with TRBJ1-3; possibly TRBD1 for D (6 bases). Trimming stripped 2 bases from V and 1 base from J, with 13 bases between. This CDR3 has 16 amino acids. The germline V gene encodes CDR1 SGHRS and CDR2 YFSETQ.

V usage is TRBV19 and J usage is TRBJ1-1; tentatively, D is TRBD1 (5 bases). V lost 3 bases to trimming and J lost 0 bases, with 8 bases between them. The CDR3 consists of 14 residues. Germline V gene data show CDR1 as LNHDA and CDR2 as SQIVND (reference sequence). The CDR3 bases are TGTGCCAGTAGTATTCAAGGGGTGAACACTGAAGCTTTCTTT. It encodes CASSIQGVNTEAFF.

The chain has TRBV7-2 and TRBJ2-3; TRBD2 agrees at 14 bases. The junction had 6 bases not matched to a gene; V was cut back by 5 bases and J by 5 bases. This CDR3 spans 16 amino acids. Germline-derived CDR1 and CDR2 are SGHTA and FQGNSA. This chain's CDR3 is CASSKRLAGGGDTQYF. CDR3 nucleotide sequence: TGTGCCAGCAGCAAACGACTAGCGGGGGGGGGAGATACGCAGTATTTT.

The chain joins TRBV29-1 to TRBJ2-3; TRBD2 is a possible D gene (7 bases). The CDR3 consists of 14 residues. From germline, CDR1 is SQVTM and CDR2 ANQGSEA. V was shortened by 4 bases and J by 5 bases, with 16 bases between the two germline ends. The CDR3 coding sequence is TGCAGCGTTGTGGCGGGGGCCCTGGGAGATACGCAGTATTTT. Translation gives CSVVAGALGDTQYF.

V gene TRBV6-1 combines with J gene TRBJ2-1, with D perhaps TRBD1 (6 bases). In germline, CDR1 is MNHNS, CDR2 SASEGT. CDR3 size: 16 residues. V gave up 3 bases and J gave up 8 bases, with 20 bases separating them. CDR3 sequence reads: CASSEVTGWNNYEQFF. In DNA, the CDR3 is TGTGCCAGCAGTGAGGTAACAGGGTGGAATAACTATGAGCAGTTCTTC.

The count of this clone is one. The chain is built from TRBV15 and TRBJ2-1; D is ambiguous. The CDR3 has 14 residues. With 7 bases removed from V and 0 bases from J, the gap between germline ends came to 10 bases. Germline CDR1 and CDR2: LNHNV and YYDKDF (reference sequence). The CDR3 DNA sequence: TGTGCCACCAAACCAGGTAGCTCCTACAATGAGCAGTTCTTC. This translates into CATKPGSSYNEQFF.

The CDR3 sequence is CASSPLSGGYSGNTIYF. In DNA, the CDR3 is TGTGCCAGCAGCCCCCTATCGGGTGGATACTCTGGAAACACCATATATTTT. The chain couples TRBV7-6 to TRBJ1-3; D is undetermined. The CDR3 spans 17 residues. V was cut by 5 bases and J by 0 bases, with 17 bases left in between. Germline CDR1 SGHVS, CDR2 FNYEAQ.

V and J are TRBV5-1 and TRBJ2-3; 8 bases are shared with TRBD2. CDR3 length: 17 residues. J lost 4 bases, V lost 0 bases, and 10 bases had no gene match. Germline V gene lookup returns CDR1 SGHRS and CDR2 YFSETQ. CDR3 in DNA: TGCGCCAGCAGCTTGGCGGGGGGGCCTCGAATGGCAGATACGCAGTATTTT. Translating gives CASSLAGGPRMADTQYF.

This rearrangement joins TRBV7-9 to TRBJ1-5; D might be TRBD1 (6 bases). Germline CDR1 SEHNR, CDR2 FQNEAQ (reference sequence). This CDR3 region has 14 residues. The germline V and J ends were trimmed by 2 bases and 5 bases, with 10 bases remaining between them. This CDR3 is CASSLTGGYQPQHF. For the CDR3, the DNA is TGTGCCAGCAGCTTAACGGGGGGCTATCAGCCCCAGCATTTT.

The V gene is TRBV7-6, the J gene TRBJ2-2; a weak D match, TRBD1 (6 bases). CDR1 is SGHVS, CDR2 FNYEAQ, per germline. Trimming took off 4 bases at V and 1 base at J, with 7 bases between the two ends. The CDR3 loop spans 14 amino acids. The chain's CDR3 is CASSSTGNTGELFF. In DNA, the CDR3 is TGTGCCAGCAGCTCGACAGGGAACACCGGGGAGCTGTTTTTT.

V and J are TRBV7-9 and TRBJ1-5; the match to TRBD1 covers 9 bases. J gave up 0 bases and V 0 bases, and 6 bases lay outside the gene matches. Germline lookup yields CDR1 SEHNR and CDR2 FQNEAQ (reference sequence). The CDR3 runs 18 residues. The CDR3 spells CASSLAGQGWYSNQPQHF. The DNA for the CDR3 is TGTGCCAGCAGCTTAGCCGGACAGGGGTGGTATAGCAATCAGCCCCAGCATTTT.

This chain connects TRBV7-2 to TRBJ2-5; 9 bases line up with TRBD2. Germline V gives CDR1 SGHTA, CDR2 FQGNSA. Trimming removed 3 bases from V and 5 bases from J; junction bases left unmatched: 7. The CDR3 is made up of 15 amino acids. In DNA, the CDR3 is TGTGCCAGCAGCTTGTCGGCGGGGGGGCAGGAGACCCAGTACTTC. It codes for CASSLSAGGQETQYF.

This clone appeared a single time. The chain employs TRBV5-6 and TRBJ1-5, with D uncertain. Trimming left V 3 bases short and J 4 bases short, with 11 bases between. Per germline, CDR1 SGHDT and CDR2 YYEEEE. The CDR3 has 14 amino acids. This chain's CDR3 is CASSSGMRNQPQHF. The CDR3 coding sequence is TGTGCCAGCAGCTCCGGGATGCGGAATCAGCCCCAGCATTTT.

The rearrangement links TRBV5-1 to TRBJ2-1; no clear D gene. The CDR3 extends over 13 amino acids. Germline CDR1 is SGHRS and CDR2 is YFSETQ. The V end was cut by 2 bases, the J end by 6 bases, with 9 bases between. The CDR3 DNA sequence: TGCGCCAGCAGCTTTACTTGGTCCAATGAGCAGTTCTTC. Its translation: CASSFTWSNEQFF.

V and J are TRBV12-5 and TRBJ1-5; D is unresolved. The CDR3 length is 10 residues. Trimming shortened V by 6 bases and J by 11 bases, and 8 bases separated the two germline ends. Germline V gene data show CDR1 as LGHNT and CDR2 as FRNRAP. Here the CDR3 DNA reads TGTGCTAGTGGAGAAGCGGCCCAGCATTTT. This codes for CASGEAAQHF. Full variable domain (rest looked up from reference TRBV12-5 and TRBJ1-5): DARVTQTPRHKVTEMGQEVTMRCQPILGHNTVFWYRQTMMQGLELLAYFRNRAPLDDSGMPKDRFSAEMPDATLATLKIQPSEPRDSAVYFCASGEAAQHFGDGTRLSIL.

This clone was observed a handful of times. The chain combines TRBV19 with TRBJ2-5; D unresolved. Deletions cut 1 base from V and 3 bases from J, with 6 bases between. Germline-derived CDR1 and CDR2 are LNHDA and SQIVND (reference sequence). This CDR3 is 13 amino acids long. CDR3: CASSIVQKETQYF. For the CDR3, the DNA is TGTGCCAGTAGTATAGTCCAGAAAGAGACCCAGTACTTC.

The chain recombines TRBV18 with TRBJ1-2; TRBD1 aligns across 9 bases. J was trimmed by 8 bases and V by 1 base; bases with no gene match: 8. CDR1 is KGHSH, CDR2 LQKENI, per germline. This CDR3 region has 15 residues. The CDR3 spells CASSPLSGQGGGYTF. The CDR3 bases are TGTGCCAGCTCACCACTATCGGGACAGGGAGGCGGCTACACCTTC.

This rearrangement joins TRBV19 to TRBJ1-5; D is possibly TRBD1 (6 bases). The length of the CDR3 is 17 residues. In germline, CDR1 is LNHDA, CDR2 SQIVND (reference sequence). Between the trimmed V and J ends, which lost 1 base and 2 bases, there was a span of 15 bases. For the CDR3, the DNA is TGTGCCAGTAGTATAGGGTGGGGGCAGGCGGGCAATCAGCCCCAGCATTTT. This codes for CASSIGWGQAGNQPQHF.

This clone was counted once. The genes are TRBV18 and TRBJ2-1, with D unclear. The CDR3 runs to 15 residues. The germline V gene has CDR1 KGHSH and CDR2 LQKENI. V lost 1 base and J lost 6, with 13 bases in between. The CDR3 DNA sequence: TGTGCCAGCTCACCACTAGCCAACCTTGGCAATGAGCAGTTCTTC. This sequence encodes CASSPLANLGNEQFF.